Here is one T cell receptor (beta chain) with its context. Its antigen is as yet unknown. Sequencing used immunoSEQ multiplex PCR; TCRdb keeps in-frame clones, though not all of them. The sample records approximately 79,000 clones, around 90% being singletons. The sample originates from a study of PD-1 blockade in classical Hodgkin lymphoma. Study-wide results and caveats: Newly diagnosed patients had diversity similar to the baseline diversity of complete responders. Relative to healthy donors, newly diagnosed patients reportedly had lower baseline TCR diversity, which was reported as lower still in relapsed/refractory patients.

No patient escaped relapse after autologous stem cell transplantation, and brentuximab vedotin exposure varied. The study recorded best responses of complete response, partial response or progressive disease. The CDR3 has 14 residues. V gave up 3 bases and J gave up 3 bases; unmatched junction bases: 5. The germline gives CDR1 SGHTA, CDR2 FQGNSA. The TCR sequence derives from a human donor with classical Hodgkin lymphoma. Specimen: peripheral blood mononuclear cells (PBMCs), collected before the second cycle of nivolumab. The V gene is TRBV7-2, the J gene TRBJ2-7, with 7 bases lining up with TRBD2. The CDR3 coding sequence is TGTGCCAGCAGCTTCTGGGGGGGGAGCTACGAGCAGTACTTC. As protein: CASSFWGGSYEQYF.